These T cell receptor beta chains were read from a single sample in a study of CD8 T cells in ankylosing spondylitis. TCRdb reprocessed the 5' RACE reads with MiXCR, giving one entry per CDR3 protein. The sample lists more than 200,000 distinct CDR3 sequences, 20% to 30% seen once, with 0.5% to 0.65% in the top ten. The sequencing input was blood, either unsorted or a sorted T cell fraction (not recorded which). The receptors here all came from a male donor with ankylosing spondylitis or in good health (not recorded which). Each CDR3 is given with its conserved first and last residue. The D gene is left open where the match is weak.

CDR3aa,j_gene,v_gene,d_gene
CSARVSTVNTEAFF,TRBJ1-1,TRBV20-1,NA
CASSLWDRRETQYF,TRBJ2-5,TRBV28,TRBD1
CASSSNIGTESAVEKLFF,TRBJ1-4,TRBV6-2/TRBV6-3,NA
CSARRASYSNQPQHF,TRBJ1-5,TRBV20-1,NA
CAISESTGAYEQYF,TRBJ2-7,TRBV10-3,NA
CSATLSAASGANVLTF,TRBJ2-6,TRBV20-1,NA
CASSLGGIEQYF,TRBJ2-7,TRBV7-8,NA
CASSRLAGDTDTQYF,TRBJ2-3,TRBV5-6,TRBD2
CSPLPSTDTQYF,TRBJ2-3,TRBV20-1,NA
CSVEGQGPNQPQHF,TRBJ1-5,TRBV29-1,NA